This T cell receptor beta chain was sequenced in a study of cytomegalovirus exposure and HLA in healthy donors. Regarding the study as a whole: Most of the CMV-associated TCR beta chains (in a later analysis) appeared to be HLA-restricted. Several top significant clusters appeared, in a later analysis, to be linked to common viral pathogens. Earlier findings revealed that most TCR beta V segments proved productive either about 87% or about 30% of the time.

Points on this clone: The target antigen is unknown.

The primer mix had 60 Vbeta and 13 Jbeta primers. Data came from immunoSEQ multiplex PCR; TCRdb stores just in-frame clones and leaves some out. Of some 200,000 clones listed, around 80% are singletons. CDR1 MGHRA and CDR2 YSYEKL come from the germline V gene. V lost 0 bases, J lost 1 base, and 6 bases lay in between. This CDR3 has 14 residues. The sample was PBMCs. This rearrangement joins TRBV4-1 to TRBJ1-1; D unresolved. The receptor's source is a woman aged 18-29 years in good health and CMV-seronegative. The CDR3 spells CASSQDAANTEAFF. The CDR3 DNA reads as TGCGCCAGCAGCCAAGATGCGGCGAACACTGAAGCTTTCTTT.